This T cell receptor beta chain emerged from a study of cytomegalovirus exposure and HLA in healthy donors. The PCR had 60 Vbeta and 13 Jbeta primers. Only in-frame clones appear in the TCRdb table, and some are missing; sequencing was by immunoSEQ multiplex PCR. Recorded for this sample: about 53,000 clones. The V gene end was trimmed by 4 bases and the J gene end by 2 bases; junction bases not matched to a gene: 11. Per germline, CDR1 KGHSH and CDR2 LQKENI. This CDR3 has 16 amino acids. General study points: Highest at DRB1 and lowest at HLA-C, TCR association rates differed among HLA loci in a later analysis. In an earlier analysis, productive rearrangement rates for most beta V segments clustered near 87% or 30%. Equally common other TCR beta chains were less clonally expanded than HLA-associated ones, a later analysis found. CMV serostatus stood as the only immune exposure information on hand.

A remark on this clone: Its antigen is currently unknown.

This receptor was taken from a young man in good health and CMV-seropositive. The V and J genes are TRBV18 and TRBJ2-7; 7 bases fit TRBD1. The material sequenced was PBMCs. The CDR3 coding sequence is TGTGCCAGCTCACTTAGTGCTGGGACAGTACCCTACGAGCAGTACTTC. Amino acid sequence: CASSLSAGTVPYEQYF.